A selection of T cell receptor beta chains follows, all from one sample in a study of blood T cell repertoires in COVID-19. Profiling relied on immunoSEQ multiplex PCR, and the TCRdb table lists in-frame clones only, not all of them. The sample has roughly 130,000 clones; 80% to 90% are singletons. Sequencing was done on a sample of peripheral blood. These receptor sequences come from a man between 60 and 75 years old with active or convalescent COVID-19. Each CDR3 is given with its conserved first and last residue. A D gene is named only where the DNA matches it firmly. The size entry is marked missing in some rows and otherwise reads once, few, many or a size class.

v_call: TRBV10-2; clone_size: NA; d_call: TRBD2; j_call: TRBJ2-1; cdr3_aa: CASTTIPSGRLNEQFF; cdr3_nt: TGCGCCAGCACCACGATCCCTAGCGGGAGATTGAATGAGCAGTTCTTC
v_call: TRBV3-1/TRBV3-2; clone_size: NA; d_call: TRBD2; j_call: TRBJ2-3; cdr3_aa: CASSLTSDHPRVYF; cdr3_nt: TGTGCCAGCAGCCTTACTAGCGACCATCCTCGGGTGTATTTT
v_call: TRBV19; clone_size: NA; d_call: TRBD1; j_call: TRBJ1-1; cdr3_aa: CASSRDRAKGNTEAFF; cdr3_nt: TGTGCCAGTAGTAGGGACAGGGCGAAAGGGAACACTGAAGCTTTCTTT
v_call: TRBV3-1/TRBV3-2; clone_size: NA; d_call: TRBD1; j_call: TRBJ2-7; cdr3_aa: CASSQAGGHEQYF; cdr3_nt: TGTGCCAGCAGCCAAGCAGGGGGCCACGAGCAGTACTTC
v_call: TRBV7-2; clone_size: NA; d_call: TRBD1; j_call: TRBJ2-6; cdr3_aa: CASSLRWDRVSGANVLTF; cdr3_nt: TGTGCCAGCAGCTTAAGGTGGGACAGGGTTTCTGGGGCCAACGTCCTGACTTTC
v_call: TRBV6-5; clone_size: NA; d_call: NA; j_call: TRBJ1-1; cdr3_aa: CASGSAEAFF; cdr3_nt: TGTGCCAGCGGCTCTGCTGAAGCTTTCTTT
v_call: TRBV18; clone_size: NA; d_call: NA; j_call: TRBJ2-7; cdr3_aa: CASSSLQGSYEQYF; cdr3_nt: TGTGCCAGCTCATCATTACAGGGTTCCTACGAGCAGTACTTC
v_call: TRBV7-3; clone_size: once; d_call: NA; j_call: TRBJ1-1; cdr3_aa: CASSLSRGENTEAFF; cdr3_nt: TGTGCCAGCAGCTTAAGCAGGGGCGAAAACACTGAAGCTTTCTTT
v_call: TRBV14; clone_size: NA; d_call: NA; j_call: TRBJ1-1; cdr3_aa: CASSPARWGRTEAFF; cdr3_nt: TGTGCCAGCAGCCCTGCCCGATGGGGGCGGACTGAAGCTTTCTTT
v_call: TRBV2; clone_size: NA; d_call: NA; j_call: TRBJ2-1; cdr3_aa: CASSESGRNEQFF; cdr3_nt: TGTGCCAGCAGTGAGTCAGGTCGTAATGAGCAGTTCTTC
v_call: TRBV2; clone_size: NA; d_call: TRBD1; j_call: TRBJ1-2; cdr3_aa: CAGHLFLQGGGYTF; cdr3_nt: TGTGCCGGCCACCTGTTTCTTCAGGGGGGTGGCTACACCTTC
v_call: TRBV7-9; clone_size: few; d_call: NA; j_call: TRBJ2-7; cdr3_aa: CASSHRANEQYF; cdr3_nt: TGTGCCAGCAGCCACAGGGCCAACGAGCAGTACTTC
v_call: TRBV3-1/TRBV3-2; clone_size: few; d_call: TRBD2; j_call: TRBJ2-7; cdr3_aa: CASSSFLLAASYEQYF; cdr3_nt: TGTGCCAGCAGCTCCTTCCTACTAGCGGCCTCCTACGAGCAGTACTTC
v_call: TRBV10-1; clone_size: few; d_call: TRBD1; j_call: TRBJ2-7; cdr3_aa: CASSGTDRDRAHEQYF; cdr3_nt: TGCGCCAGCAGTGGTACGGATCGGGACAGGGCCCACGAGCAGTACTTC
v_call: TRBV6-1; clone_size: once; d_call: TRBD1; j_call: TRBJ1-2; cdr3_aa: CASSDRDRGGYTF; cdr3_nt: TGTGCCAGCAGTGATAGGGACAGGGGTGGCTACACCTTC
v_call: TRBV19; clone_size: NA; d_call: NA; j_call: TRBJ1-1; cdr3_aa: CASSAQGRTTEAFF; cdr3_nt: TGTGCCAGTAGCGCTCAGGGGAGAACCACTGAAGCTTTCTTT
v_call: TRBV18; clone_size: NA; d_call: NA; j_call: TRBJ2-7; cdr3_aa: CASSPPSTQTRDEQYF; cdr3_nt: TGTGCCAGCTCACCACCGTCCACCCAAACGCGGGACGAGCAGTACTTC